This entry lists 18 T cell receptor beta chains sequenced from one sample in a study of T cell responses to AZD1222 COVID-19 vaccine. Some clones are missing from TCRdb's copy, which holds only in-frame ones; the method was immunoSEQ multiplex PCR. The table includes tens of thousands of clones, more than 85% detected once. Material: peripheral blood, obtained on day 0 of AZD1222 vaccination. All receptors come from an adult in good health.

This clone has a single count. In DNA form, the CDR3 reads TGTGCCAGCAGTCAACCGGGACAGGGGGCGCATATTGAAGCTTTCTTT. It encodes CASSQPGQGAHIEAFF. The V gene is TRBV2, the J gene TRBJ1-1; 12 bases fit TRBD1. Germline lookup yields CDR1 SNHLY and CDR2 FYNNEI. Trimming removed 5 bases from V and 7 bases from J; junction bases left unmatched: 11. This CDR3 has 16 residues. Full variable domain (outside the CDR3, taken from reference TRBV2 and TRBJ1-1): EPEVTQTPSHQVTQMGQEVILRCVPISNHLYFYWYRQILGQKVEFLVSFYNNEISEKSEIFDDQFSVERPDGSNFTLKIRSTKLEDSAMYFCASSQPGQGAHIEAFFGQGTRLTVV.

The CDR3: CASSPPRDRDYGYTF. The CDR3 region has the DNA TGTGCCAGTAGCCCCCCCCGAGACAGGGACTATGGCTACACCTTC. The chain couples TRBV19 to TRBJ1-2; the match to TRBD1 covers 7 bases. The CDR3 has 15 amino acids. Trimming took 6 bases from V and 3 from J; bases not matched to a gene: 10. Germline lookup yields CDR1 LNHDA and CDR2 SQIVND (reference sequence).

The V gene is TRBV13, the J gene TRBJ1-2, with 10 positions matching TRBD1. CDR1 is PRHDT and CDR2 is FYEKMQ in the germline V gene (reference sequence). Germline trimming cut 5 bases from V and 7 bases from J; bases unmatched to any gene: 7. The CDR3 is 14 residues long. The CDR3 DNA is TGTGCCAGCAGCCTCCGGGACAGGGGAAGTGGCTACACCTTC. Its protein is CASSLRDRGSGYTF. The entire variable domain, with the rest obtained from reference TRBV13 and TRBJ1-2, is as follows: AAGVIQSPRHLIKEKRETATLKCYPIPRHDTVYWYQQGPGQDPQFLISFYEKMQSDKGSIPDRFSAQQFSDYHSELNMSSLELGDSALYFCASSLRDRGSGYTFGSGTRLTVV.

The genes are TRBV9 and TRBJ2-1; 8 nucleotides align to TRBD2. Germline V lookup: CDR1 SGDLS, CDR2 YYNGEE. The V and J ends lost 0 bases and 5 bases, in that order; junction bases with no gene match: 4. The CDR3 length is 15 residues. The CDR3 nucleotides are TGTGCCAGCAGCGTAGGTGGCGGGGGGAACAATGAGCAGTTCTTC. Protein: CASSVGGGGNNEQFF.

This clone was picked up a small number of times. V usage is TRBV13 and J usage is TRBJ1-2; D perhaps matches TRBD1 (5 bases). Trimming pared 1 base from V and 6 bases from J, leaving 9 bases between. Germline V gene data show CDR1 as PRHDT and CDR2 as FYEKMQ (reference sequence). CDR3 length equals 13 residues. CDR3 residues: CASSLVQGDGYTF. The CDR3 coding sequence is TGTGCCAGCAGCTTAGTGCAGGGCGATGGCTACACCTTC.

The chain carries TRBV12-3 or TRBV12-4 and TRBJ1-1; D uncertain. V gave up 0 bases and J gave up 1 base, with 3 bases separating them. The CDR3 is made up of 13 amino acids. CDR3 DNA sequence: TGTGCCAGCAGTTTAGCCGAGAACACTGAAGCTTTCTTT. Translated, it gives CASSLAENTEAFF.

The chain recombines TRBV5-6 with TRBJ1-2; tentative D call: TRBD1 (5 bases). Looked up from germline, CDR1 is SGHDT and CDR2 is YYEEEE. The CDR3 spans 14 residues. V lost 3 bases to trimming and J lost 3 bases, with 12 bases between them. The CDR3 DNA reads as TGTGCCAGCAGCTCTTCCGGGACGGACTATGGCTACACCTTC. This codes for CASSSSGTDYGYTF.

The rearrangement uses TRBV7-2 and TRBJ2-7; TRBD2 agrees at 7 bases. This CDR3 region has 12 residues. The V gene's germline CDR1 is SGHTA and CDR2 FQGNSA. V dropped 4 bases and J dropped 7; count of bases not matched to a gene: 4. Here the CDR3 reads CASSSLGGEQYF. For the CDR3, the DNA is TGTGCCAGCAGCTCCCTGGGGGGGGAGCAGTACTTC.

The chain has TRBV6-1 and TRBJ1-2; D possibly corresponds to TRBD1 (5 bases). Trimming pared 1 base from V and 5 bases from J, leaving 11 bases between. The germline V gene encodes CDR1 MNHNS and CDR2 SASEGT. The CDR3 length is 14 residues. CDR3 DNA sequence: TGTGCCAGCAGTGAAGGGCCAGACAGTTATGGCTACACCTTC. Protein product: CASSEGPDSYGYTF.

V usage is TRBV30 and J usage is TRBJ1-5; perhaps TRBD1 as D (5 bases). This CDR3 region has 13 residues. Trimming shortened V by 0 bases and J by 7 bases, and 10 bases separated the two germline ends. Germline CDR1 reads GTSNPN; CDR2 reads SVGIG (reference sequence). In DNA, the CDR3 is TGTGCCTGGAGTGTTCCGGGGCTCCAGCCCCAGCATTTT. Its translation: CAWSVPGLQPQHF.

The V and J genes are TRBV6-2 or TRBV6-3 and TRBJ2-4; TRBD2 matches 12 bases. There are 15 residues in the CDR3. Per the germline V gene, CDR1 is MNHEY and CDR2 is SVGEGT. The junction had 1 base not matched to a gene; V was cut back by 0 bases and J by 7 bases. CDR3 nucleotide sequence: TGTGCCAGCAGTTACTCGACTAGCGGGGGTAACATTCAGTACTTC. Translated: CASSYSTSGGNIQYF.

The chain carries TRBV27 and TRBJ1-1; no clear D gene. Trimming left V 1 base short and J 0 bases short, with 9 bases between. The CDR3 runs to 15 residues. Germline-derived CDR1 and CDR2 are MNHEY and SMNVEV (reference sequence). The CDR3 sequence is CASSLFYGLNTEAFF. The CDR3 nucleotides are TGTGCCAGCAGTTTATTTTACGGCCTGAACACTGAAGCTTTCTTT.

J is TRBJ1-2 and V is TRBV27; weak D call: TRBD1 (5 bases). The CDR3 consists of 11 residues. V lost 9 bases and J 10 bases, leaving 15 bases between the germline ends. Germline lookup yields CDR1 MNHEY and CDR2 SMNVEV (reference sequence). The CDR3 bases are TGTGCCAGACCTCCCGGGACCCTCTACACCTTC. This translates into CARPPGTLYTF.

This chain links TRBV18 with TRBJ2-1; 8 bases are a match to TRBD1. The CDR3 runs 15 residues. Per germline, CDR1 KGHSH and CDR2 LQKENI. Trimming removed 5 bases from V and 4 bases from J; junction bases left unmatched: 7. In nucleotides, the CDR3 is TGTGCCAGCTCATCGACAGGGGCCGCTTACAATGAGCAGTTCTTC. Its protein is CASSSTGAAYNEQFF.

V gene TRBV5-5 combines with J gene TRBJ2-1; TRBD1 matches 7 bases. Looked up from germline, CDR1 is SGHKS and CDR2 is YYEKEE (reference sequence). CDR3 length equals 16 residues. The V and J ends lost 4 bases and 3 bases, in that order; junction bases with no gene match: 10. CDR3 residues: CASSSYTGVFYNEQFF. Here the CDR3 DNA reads TGTGCCAGCAGCAGCTATACAGGGGTATTCTACAATGAGCAGTTCTTC.

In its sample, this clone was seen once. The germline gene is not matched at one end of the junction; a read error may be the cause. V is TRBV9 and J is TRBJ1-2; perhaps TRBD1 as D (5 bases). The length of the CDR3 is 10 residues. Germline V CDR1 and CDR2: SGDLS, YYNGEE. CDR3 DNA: TGTGCCAGCAGCCCCATCCGGGACCGCTTC. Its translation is CASSPIRDRF.

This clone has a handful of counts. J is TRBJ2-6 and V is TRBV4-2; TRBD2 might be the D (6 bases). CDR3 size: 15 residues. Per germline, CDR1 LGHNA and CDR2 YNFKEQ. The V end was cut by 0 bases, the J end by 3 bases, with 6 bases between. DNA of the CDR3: TGTGCCAGCAGCCAAGAGGAGGGTGGGGCCAACGTCCTGACTTTC. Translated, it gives CASSQEEGGANVLTF.

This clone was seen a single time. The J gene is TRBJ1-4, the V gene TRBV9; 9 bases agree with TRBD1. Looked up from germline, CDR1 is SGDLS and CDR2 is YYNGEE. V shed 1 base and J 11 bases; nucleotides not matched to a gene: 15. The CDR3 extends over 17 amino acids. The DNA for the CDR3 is TGTGCCAGCAGCGTAACTACCGGGACAGGGTCAAGTGGGAAACTGTTTTTT. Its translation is CASSVTTGTGSSGKLFF. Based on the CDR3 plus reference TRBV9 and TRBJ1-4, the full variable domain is DSGVTQTPKHLITATGQRVTLRCSPRSGDLSVYWYQQSLDQGLQFLIQYYNGEERAKGNILERFSAQQFPDLHSELNLSSLELGDSALYFCASSVTTGTGSSGKLFFGSGTQLSVL.